This entry lists 21 T cell receptor beta chains sequenced from one sample in a study of blood T cells in healthy people across ages. A J-beta primer mix and a sample-barcoded 5' primer were used in a second PCR of about 7 to 12 cycles. One entry per CDR3 protein, called by TCRdb with MiXCR from the 5' RACE reads. Of 650,000 to 950,000 distinct CDR3 sequences listed, under 55% were seen once; the top ten hold roughly 19%. The sample consisted of blood. These receptors all stem from a man aged 55-75 years in good health.

The CDR3 region is CATEAAGTDTQYF. The DNA for the CDR3 is TGTGCCACCGAAGCAGCCGGCACAGATACGCAGTATTTT. The chain carries TRBV6-5 and TRBJ2-3; D remains ambiguous. Germline V gene lookup returns CDR1 MNHEY and CDR2 SVGAGI. Trimming pared 10 bases from V and 1 base from J, leaving 12 bases between. The CDR3 loop spans 13 amino acids.

This sequence joins TRBV20-1 and TRBJ2-3; TRBD2 aligns across 16 bases. Germline V gives CDR1 DFQATT, CDR2 SNEGSKA (reference sequence). The CDR3 is 17 amino acids. The junction had 9 bases not matched to a gene; V was cut back by 5 bases and J by 4 bases. The CDR3 spells CSAPGTSGGAGSDTQYF. The CDR3 DNA reads as TGCAGTGCTCCTGGGACTAGCGGGGGGGCGGGGTCAGATACGCAGTATTTT.

This chain joins TRBV28 and TRBJ1-6, with no clear D. Germline assignment: CDR1 MDHEN and CDR2 SYDVKM. This CDR3 has 15 amino acids. Deletions cut 3 bases from V and 7 bases from J, with 13 bases between. The CDR3 DNA sequence: TGTGCCAGCAGTTTCCCCATGGGGTTCAATTCACCCCTCCACTTT. Translation gives CASSFPMGFNSPLHF.

In its sample, this clonotype was seen a few times. V and J are TRBV5-6 and TRBJ2-7; the D gene is possibly TRBD1 (6 bases). V gave up 4 bases and J gave up 2 bases, with 13 bases separating them. The CDR3 covers 14 residues. Germline CDR1 SGHDT, CDR2 YYEEEE. The CDR3 sequence: CASSRTRGTYEQYF. DNA of the CDR3: TGTGCCAGCAGCCGGACAAGGGGGACCTACGAGCAGTACTTC.

This clonotype was detected only a few times. The chain uses TRBV11-2 and TRBJ1-1; possible D gene TRBD1, 6 bases. This CDR3 is built from 14 residues. From germline, CDR1 is SGHAT and CDR2 FQNNGV. V lost 5 bases and J lost 0, with 10 bases in between. As DNA, the CDR3 is TGTGCCAGCAGCGACGGACAGATGAACACTGAAGCTTTCTTT. This sequence encodes CASSDGQMNTEAFF.

This clonotype was counted once. J is TRBJ2-1 and V is TRBV7-9; D unresolved. This CDR3 contains 14 residues. Trimming left V 3 bases short and J 2 bases short, with 8 bases between. Germline CDR1 and CDR2: SEHNR and FQNEAQ (reference sequence). CDR3: CASSLGYTYNEQFF. The CDR3 region has the DNA TGTGCCAGCAGCTTGGGTTATACCTACAATGAGCAGTTCTTC.

This clonotype was counted a few times. CDR3 region: CASSTQGGNQPQHF. In DNA, the CDR3 is TGTGCCAGTAGTACCCAGGGTGGCAATCAGCCCCAGCATTTT. The chain has TRBV19 and TRBJ1-5, with D perhaps TRBD1 (5 bases). This CDR3 comprises 14 residues. Trimming took 4 bases from V and 2 from J, leaving 9 bases between them. Per germline, CDR1 LNHDA and CDR2 SQIVND (reference sequence).

This clonotype has more than one count but fewer than ten. The CDR3 coding sequence is TGCGCCAGCAGCCAAGCAGGGAGGTCGGAGACCCAGTACTTC. Translating gives CASSQAGRSETQYF. The V gene is TRBV4-3, the J gene TRBJ2-5, with D perhaps matching TRBD2 (6 bases). Germline V CDR1 and CDR2: LGHNA, YSLEER. The V and J ends lost 1 base and 5 bases respectively, with 11 bases between them. The length of the CDR3 is 14 residues.

V and J are TRBV4-3 and TRBJ2-7; 7 nucleotides agree with TRBD1. The CDR3 consists of 16 residues. Germline CDR1 and CDR2: LGHNA and YSLEER. Trimming at V came to 1 base and at J to 3 bases, leaving 9 bases not matched to a gene. Here the CDR3 reads CASSQGSRDRVYEQYF. In DNA form, the CDR3 reads TGCGCCAGCAGCCAAGGATCGAGAGACAGGGTCTACGAGCAGTACTTC.

J is TRBJ1-2 and V is TRBV7-9; a possible D gene is TRBD1 (6 bases). The length of the CDR3 is 13 residues. V was clipped by 5 bases and J by 7 bases, with 14 bases between them. Germline V gene lookup returns CDR1 SEHNR and CDR2 FQNEAQ (reference sequence). The CDR3 sequence is CASSPDRSVGYTF. The CDR3 DNA is TGTGCCAGCAGCCCAGACAGGTCGGTTGGCTACACCTTC.

V and J are TRBV3-1 and TRBJ1-6; possible D gene TRBD1, 5 bases. Germline lookup yields CDR1 LGHDT and CDR2 YNNKEL (reference sequence). The V and J ends lost 0 bases and 9 bases respectively, with 12 bases between them. This CDR3 has 15 residues. CDR3 DNA sequence: TGTGCCAGCAGCCAAGAAAGGGGTCGCGGTTCACCCCTCCACTTT. Its protein product is CASSQERGRGSPLHF.

This clonotype was seen more than once but under ten times. A junction boundary mismatches the germline segment, possibly from a read error. V is TRBV6-1 and J is TRBJ1-5, with D unclear. The CDR3 loop spans 12 amino acids. From germline, CDR1 is MNHNS and CDR2 SASEGT. CDR3: CASSESYQPQHF. CDR3 nucleotides: TGCGCCAGCAGTGAGTCGTATCAGCCCCAGCATTTT.

This clonotype was seen more than once but under ten times. The V gene is TRBV12-3 or TRBV12-4, the J gene TRBJ2-6; perhaps TRBD1 as D (7 bases). The CDR3 length is 19 residues. V lost 2 bases and J lost 0, with 17 bases in between. CDR3 sequence (DNA): TGTGCCAGCAGTTTACGGAGGGACAGACTCCGCTCTGGGGCCAACGTCCTGACTTTC. Translation: CASSLRRDRLRSGANVLTF.

V and J are TRBV5-1 and TRBJ2-5; perhaps D is TRBD1 or TRBD2 (6 bases each). Germline V gene data show CDR1 as SGHRS and CDR2 as YFSETQ. V lost 4 bases and J 3 bases, leaving 16 bases between the germline ends. The CDR3 spans 15 residues. The CDR3 is CASSPTGWGEETQYF. The CDR3 DNA sequence: TGCGCCAGCAGCCCCACAGGGTGGGGGGAAGAGACCCAGTACTTC.

The V gene is TRBV5-1, the J gene TRBJ1-4; D may be TRBD1 (6 bases). This CDR3 has 15 amino acids. V was pared by 7 bases and J by 0 bases, with 13 bases between. Looked up from germline, CDR1 is SGHRS and CDR2 is YFSETQ. In DNA, the CDR3 is TGCGCCAGCGCAGGGGACACCTCAACTAATGAAAAACTGTTTTTT. Its translation: CASAGDTSTNEKLFF.

This clonotype was recorded only once. Being one base from a much bigger clone, this may be a read error. V is TRBV14 and J is TRBJ2-7; D may be TRBD2 (6 bases). The CDR3 loop spans 14 amino acids. CDR1 SGHDN and CDR2 FVKESK come from the germline V gene. The CDR3 sequence: CASSLGGNSYEQNF. CDR3 in DNA: TGTGCCAGCAGCCTTGGGGGGAACTCCTACGAGCAGAACTTC. Supplemented by reference TRBV14 and TRBJ2-7, the full variable domain reads EAGVTQFPSHSVIEKGQTVTLRCDPISGHDNLYWYRRVMGKEIKFLLHFVKESKQDESGMPNNRFLAERTGGTYSTLKVQPAELEDSGVYFCASSLGGNSYEQNFGPGTRLTVT.

This chain links TRBV28 with TRBJ2-3; possibly TRBD1 for D (6 bases). From germline, CDR1 is MDHEN and CDR2 SYDVKM. The germline V and J ends were trimmed by 1 base and 11 bases, with 13 bases remaining between them. This CDR3 spans 13 amino acids. The CDR3 spells CASSLSPVRGQYF. In nucleotides, the CDR3 is TGTGCCAGCAGTTTATCGCCAGTCAGGGGGCAGTATTTT.

This chain uses TRBV7-2 with TRBJ2-1, with 11 bases matching TRBD1. The CDR3 sequence is 15 residues long. The V segment lost 6 bases and the J segment 6 bases; nucleotides outside the gene matches: 7. From germline, CDR1 is SGHTA and CDR2 FQGNSA. CDR3 sequence reads: CASSLGQGVFNEQFF. In nucleotides, the CDR3 is TGTGCCAGCAGTTTGGGACAGGGGGTGTTCAATGAGCAGTTCTTC.

This clonotype was detected only once. The chain joins TRBV7-2 to TRBJ2-5; unclear D gene. Trimming left V 2 bases short and J 11 bases short, with 9 bases between. CDR1 SGHTA and CDR2 FQGNSA come from the germline V gene. The CDR3 is 11 residues long. CDR3 region: CASSLSSKQYF. In DNA, the CDR3 is TGTGCCAGCAGCTTATCGTCCAAGCAGTACTTC.

DNA of the CDR3: TGCGCCAGCAGTGCAGGGGGCCCAGATACGCAGTATTTT. This sequence encodes CASSAGGPDTQYF. V gene TRBV10-2 combines with J gene TRBJ2-3, with TRBD1 identical over 8 bases. Germline V gene lookup returns CDR1 WSHSY and CDR2 SAAADI. This CDR3 has 13 amino acids. J gave up 4 bases and V 4 bases, and 1 base lay outside the gene matches.

The chain is built from TRBV7-9 and TRBJ1-4, with TRBD1 matching 10 bases. The junction had 5 bases not matched to a gene; V was cut back by 5 bases and J by 5 bases. This CDR3 region has 15 residues. Germline V gene sequence: CDR1 SEHNR, CDR2 FQNEAQ (reference sequence). CDR3 sequence reads: CASSPGQGGNEKLFF. CDR3 DNA: TGTGCCAGCAGCCCAGGACAGGGGGGGAATGAAAAACTGTTTTTT.